What follows are 16 T cell receptor beta chains derived from one specimen sequenced in a study of blood T cell repertoires in COVID-19. Only in-frame clones appear in the TCRdb table, and some are missing; sequencing was by immunoSEQ multiplex PCR. The sample has some 80,000 clones, roughly 80% seen once. Material for sequencing was peripheral blood. Receptors were obtained from an elderly man with acute or convalescent COVID-19.

The chain links TRBV19 to TRBJ2-5, with 9 bases that match TRBD2. Per germline, CDR1 LNHDA and CDR2 SQIVND (reference sequence). Losses at the gene ends were 5 bases for V and 4 bases for J; bases not matched to a gene: 5. This CDR3 is built from 14 residues. CDR3 amino acids: CASSPAGGRETQYF. The CDR3 nucleotides are TGTGCCAGTAGTCCAGCGGGGGGCAGAGAGACCCAGTACTTC. The whole variable domain, filled in from reference TRBV19 and TRBJ2-5, reads DGGITQSPKYLFRKEGQNVTLSCEQNLNHDAMYWYRQDPGQGLRLIYYSQIVNDFQKGDIAEGYSVSREKKESFPLTVTSAQKNPTAFYLCASSPAGGRETQYFGPGTRLLVL.

The V call is TRBV5-1, the J call TRBJ2-1, with D unclear. The CDR3 covers 15 residues. Germline CDR1 reads SGHRS; CDR2 reads YFSETQ. With 0 bases removed from V and 2 bases from J, the gap between germline ends came to 9 bases. This CDR3 reads CASSLGYQAYNEQFF. CDR3 nucleotides: TGCGCCAGCAGCTTGGGGTATCAGGCCTACAATGAGCAGTTCTTC.

The V and J genes are TRBV2 and TRBJ2-3; 10 bases agree with TRBD2. Germline trimming cut 7 bases from V and 2 bases from J; bases unmatched to any gene: 12. This CDR3 contains 17 residues. Germline V CDR1 and CDR2: SNHLY, FYNNEI. The CDR3 loop is CASTRRASGGYTDTQYF. The CDR3 nucleotides are TGTGCCAGCACCCGAAGGGCTAGCGGGGGCTACACAGATACGCAGTATTTT.

The rearrangement joins TRBV9 to TRBJ2-1; 13 bases line up with TRBD2. Germline CDR1 SGDLS, CDR2 YYNGEE. The V and J ends lost 3 bases and 0 bases, in that order; junction bases with no gene match: 9. CDR3 length: 19 amino acids. CDR3 sequence reads: CASSASGTSGTSSYNEQFF. The CDR3 DNA reads TGTGCCAGCAGCGCCTCCGGGACTAGCGGGACGAGCTCCTACAATGAGCAGTTCTTC.

V gene TRBV6-5 combines with J gene TRBJ1-1; 8 bases are shared with TRBD1. This CDR3 has 16 residues. Germline trimming cut 2 bases from V and 4 bases from J; bases unmatched to any gene: 9. Germline V gene lookup returns CDR1 MNHEY and CDR2 SVGAGI. The CDR3, as DNA: TGTGCCAGCAGTTACACGCCAGGGGGCGGCGGCACTGAAGCTTTCTTT. Translated: CASSYTPGGGGTEAFF.

This chain connects TRBV6-4 to TRBJ2-5; TRBD2 might be the D (6 bases). The CDR3 consists of 15 residues. Germline CDR1 and CDR2: MRHNA and SNTAGT. With 5 bases removed from V and 5 bases from J, the gap between germline ends came to 18 bases. For the CDR3, the DNA is TGTGCCAGCAGTTCCCTATCGGGGGTATGGGAGACCCAGTACTTC. Translated: CASSSLSGVWETQYF.

This clone came up once. V and J are TRBV19 and TRBJ1-1; 9 bases fit TRBD1. J was trimmed by 3 bases and V by 3 bases; bases with no gene match: 8. Per germline, CDR1 LNHDA and CDR2 SQIVND (reference sequence). This CDR3 region has 16 residues. CDR3 in amino acids: CASSIHRGRGDTEAFF. The DNA for the CDR3 is TGTGCCAGTAGTATCCACAGGGGGCGCGGGGACACTGAAGCTTTCTTT.

The chain recombines TRBV7-9 with TRBJ2-3, with a tentative D call TRBD2 (5 bases). In germline, CDR1 is SEHNR, CDR2 FQNEAQ (reference sequence). This CDR3 is 15 amino acids long. V lost 5 bases to trimming and J lost 4 bases, with 16 bases between them. The CDR3 bases are TGTGCCAGCAGCCCCGTCGGGAATGGCCCAGATACGCAGTATTTT. Encoded protein: CASSPVGNGPDTQYF.

The V and J genes are TRBV9 and TRBJ2-2, with a possible D match to TRBD2 (5 bases). With 1 base removed from V and 5 bases from J, the gap between germline ends came to 12 bases. CDR1 is SGDLS, CDR2 YYNGEE, per germline. This CDR3 is built from 15 residues. CDR3 protein: CASSVPPSPTGELFF. Here the CDR3 DNA reads TGTGCCAGCAGCGTACCGCCTAGCCCAACCGGGGAGCTGTTTTTT.

This sequence joins TRBV5-4 and TRBJ2-2; 9 bases are shared with TRBD1. V lost 4 bases to trimming and J lost 0 bases; unmatched junction nucleotides: 7. CDR3 length: 17 amino acids. Germline V gene lookup returns CDR1 SGHNT and CDR2 YYREEE (reference sequence). CDR3 sequence reads: CASSPIGTGTNTGELFF. CDR3 in DNA: TGTGCCAGCAGCCCAATAGGGACAGGGACGAACACCGGGGAGCTGTTTTTT.

This clone was detected a few times. The V call is TRBV29-1, the J call TRBJ1-1; D is perhaps TRBD1 (6 bases). In germline, CDR1 is SQVTM, CDR2 ANQGSEA. The CDR3 sequence is 14 residues long. V was shortened by 4 bases and J by 3 bases, with 15 bases between the two germline ends. CDR3 DNA sequence: TGCAGCGTTGCTGAAGGGGGATCGGACACTGAAGCTTTCTTT. This encodes CSVAEGGSDTEAFF.

This chain links TRBV6-5 with TRBJ2-2, with a possible D match to TRBD1 (7 bases). Looked up from germline, CDR1 is MNHEY and CDR2 is SVGAGI. This CDR3 is 13 amino acids long. The V end was cut by 7 bases, the J end by 7 bases, with 13 bases between. In nucleotides, the CDR3 is TGTGCCAGCATCTCCCAGGGGGGCGGGGAGCTGTTTTTT. Translation gives CASISQGGGELFF.

The count of this clone is one. The CDR3 nucleotides are TGCGCCAGCAGCTTGGCGGGGACAGGGGCCACAGATACGCAGTATTTT. It specifies CASSLAGTGATDTQYF. The chain employs TRBV5-1 and TRBJ2-3, with 10 bases that match TRBD1. CDR1 SGHRS and CDR2 YFSETQ come from the germline V gene. J gave up 2 bases and V 0 bases, and 3 bases lay outside the gene matches. The CDR3 contains 16 residues.

This clone was seen once. The chain couples TRBV27 to TRBJ1-6, with 7 bases aligning to TRBD1. The CDR3 extends over 14 amino acids. J gave up 5 bases and V 7 bases, and 5 bases lay outside the gene matches. CDR1 and CDR2 (germline): MNHEY, SMNVEV (reference sequence). This CDR3 reads CASTSGQNNSPLHF. The CDR3 DNA sequence: TGTGCCAGCACCTCGGGACAGAATAATTCACCCCTCCACTTT.

The CDR3 is CSASGLGQGYTEAFF. The CDR3, as DNA: TGCAGTGCTAGTGGTCTAGGACAGGGTTACACTGAAGCTTTCTTT. The chain uses TRBV20-1 and TRBJ1-1; 8 nucleotides line up with TRBD1. The CDR3 contains 15 residues. The ends lost 3 bases at V and 3 bases at J; junction bases unmatched: 9. Germline V gene lookup returns CDR1 DFQATT and CDR2 SNEGSKA (reference sequence).

The rearrangement uses TRBV11-3 and TRBJ2-3; D gene uncertain. Germline values: CDR1 SGHNT, CDR2 YENEEA. Trimming pared 1 base from V and 10 bases from J, leaving 9 bases between. The CDR3 has 12 residues. The CDR3 bases are TGTGCCAGCAGCTTAGGGGCCGCCGCGCAGTATTTT. This gives the protein CASSLGAAAQYF.